A selection of T cell receptor beta chains follows, all from one sample in a study of CD8 T cells in acute hepatitis C reinfection. The method was immunoSEQ multiplex PCR; TCRdb's version includes in-frame clones alone and lacks a portion of them. Here the sample spans approximately 40,000 clones, over 75% being singletons. What was sequenced was naive CD8+ T cells from PBMCs. The receptor source for this set is a woman between 18 and 29 years old who spontaneously cleared hepatitis C infection. The CDR3 runs from the conserved cysteine through the conserved F or W. A D gene is named only where the DNA matches it firmly. Part of the rows lack a size; the others show once, few, many or a class for expanded clones.

len: 15; j_gene: TRBJ2-1; v_gene: TRBV4-1; abundance: -; d_gene: -; CDR3aa: CASSQDREILTGQFF; CDR3nt: TGCGCCAGCAGCCAAGATCGTGAGATACTAACAGGGCAGTTCTTC
len: 12; j_gene: TRBJ2-7; v_gene: TRBV7-9; abundance: -; d_gene: -; CDR3aa: CASSLPNYEQYF; CDR3nt: TGTGCCAGCAGCTTACCTAACTACGAGCAGTACTTC
len: 15; j_gene: TRBJ1-4; v_gene: TRBV29-1; abundance: -; d_gene: -; CDR3aa: CSASVGDIANEKLFF; CDR3nt: TGCAGCGCCTCGGTAGGGGACATAGCTAATGAAAAACTGTTTTTT
len: 13; j_gene: TRBJ2-7; v_gene: TRBV5-1; abundance: -; d_gene: -; CDR3aa: CASSPTDLDEQYF; CDR3nt: TGCGCCAGCAGCCCGACAGACCTGGACGAGCAGTACTTC
len: 16; j_gene: TRBJ2-5; v_gene: TRBV2; abundance: -; d_gene: -; CDR3aa: CASSHKIAEAQETQYF; CDR3nt: TGTGCCAGCAGCCACAAAATAGCGGAAGCACAAGAGACCCAGTACTTC
len: 12; j_gene: TRBJ1-2; v_gene: TRBV25-1; abundance: -; d_gene: -; CDR3aa: CASSDSGAGYTF; CDR3nt: TGTGCCAGCAGCGATTCCGGTGCTGGCTACACCTTC
len: 14; j_gene: TRBJ1-4; v_gene: TRBV7-9; abundance: -; d_gene: TRBD1; CDR3aa: CASSTRQGDEKLFF; CDR3nt: TGTGCCAGCAGCACCCGACAGGGGGATGAAAAACTGTTTTTT
len: 12; j_gene: TRBJ2-7; v_gene: TRBV5-4; abundance: -; d_gene: -; CDR3aa: CASTQGGDEQYF; CDR3nt: TGTGCCAGCACCCAAGGTGGGGACGAGCAGTACTTC
len: 15; j_gene: TRBJ1-1; v_gene: TRBV27; abundance: -; d_gene: TRBD1; CDR3aa: CASSLRQGLQTEAFF; CDR3nt: TGTGCCAGCAGTCTCCGACAGGGACTTCAGACTGAAGCTTTCTTT
len: 21; j_gene: TRBJ2-1; v_gene: TRBV7-6; abundance: -; d_gene: TRBD2; CDR3aa: CASSKSLGSLAGSFSYNEQFF; CDR3nt: TGTGCCAGCAGCAAATCCCTGGGGAGTCTAGCGGGATCATTCTCCTACAATGAGCAGTTCTTC
len: 13; j_gene: TRBJ2-1; v_gene: TRBV5-4; abundance: -; d_gene: -; CDR3aa: CASSLGGYNEQFF; CDR3nt: TGTGCCAGCAGCTTGGGTGGATACAATGAGCAGTTCTTC
len: 12; j_gene: TRBJ2-1; v_gene: TRBV6-6; abundance: -; d_gene: -; CDR3aa: CASGGGVDEQFF; CDR3nt: TGTGCCAGCGGAGGTGGGGTTGATGAGCAGTTCTTC
len: 12; j_gene: TRBJ2-3; v_gene: TRBV19; abundance: few; d_gene: TRBD2; CDR3aa: CASSMRGDTQYF; CDR3nt: TGTGCCAGTAGTATGCGGGGGGATACGCAGTATTTT
len: 16; j_gene: TRBJ2-1; v_gene: TRBV9; abundance: -; d_gene: -; CDR3aa: CASSPHREPPYNEQFF; CDR3nt: TGTGCCAGCAGCCCCCACCGGGAGCCCCCCTACAATGAGCAGTTCTTC
len: 13; j_gene: TRBJ2-1; v_gene: TRBV11-2; abundance: -; d_gene: TRBD2; CDR3aa: CASELAGGNEQFF; CDR3nt: TGTGCGAGCGAACTAGCGGGAGGCAATGAGCAGTTCTTC
len: 14; j_gene: TRBJ2-5; v_gene: TRBV9; abundance: -; d_gene: TRBD1; CDR3aa: CASSVQGARETQYF; CDR3nt: TGTGCCAGCAGCGTACAGGGGGCTAGGGAGACCCAGTACTTC
len: 14; j_gene: TRBJ2-1; v_gene: TRBV29-1; abundance: -; d_gene: -; CDR3aa: CSAGLRESQGEQFF; CDR3nt: TGCAGCGCTGGATTACGGGAGAGCCAAGGTGAGCAGTTCTTC
len: 17; j_gene: TRBJ2-1; v_gene: TRBV9; abundance: -; d_gene: TRBD2; CDR3aa: CASSVGPIQREGLEQFF; CDR3nt: TGTGCCAGCAGCGTAGGCCCCATCCAGCGGGAGGGTTTAGAGCAGTTCTTC
len: 15; j_gene: TRBJ2-5; v_gene: TRBV5-1; abundance: -; d_gene: TRBD2; CDR3aa: CASSGPSGQLETQYF; CDR3nt: TGCGCCAGCAGCGGGCCTAGCGGACAATTAGAGACCCAGTACTTC
len: 16; j_gene: TRBJ2-7; v_gene: TRBV14; abundance: -; d_gene: TRBD2; CDR3aa: CASSQLPGLAGNEQYF; CDR3nt: TGTGCCAGCAGCCAATTACCGGGACTAGCGGGTAACGAGCAGTACTTC
len: 13; j_gene: TRBJ2-7; v_gene: TRBV19; abundance: -; d_gene: -; CDR3aa: CASSIAPGDEQYF; CDR3nt: TGTGCCAGTAGTATAGCTCCAGGGGACGAGCAGTACTTC
len: 15; j_gene: TRBJ2-2; v_gene: TRBV27; abundance: -; d_gene: -; CDR3aa: CASSSTPATNGELFF; CDR3nt: TGTGCCAGCAGCTCGACTCCCGCCACCAACGGGGAGCTGTTTTTT
len: 15; j_gene: TRBJ2-3; v_gene: TRBV27; abundance: -; d_gene: TRBD2; CDR3aa: CASSSGTSDTDTQYF; CDR3nt: TGTGCCAGCAGTTCCGGGACTAGCGACACAGATACGCAGTATTTT
len: 17; j_gene: TRBJ1-1; v_gene: TRBV9; abundance: -; d_gene: -; CDR3aa: CASSAEVGWGVNTEAFF; CDR3nt: TGTGCCAGCAGCGCCGAGGTGGGATGGGGAGTGAACACTGAAGCTTTCTTT
len: 13; j_gene: TRBJ2-7; v_gene: TRBV10-2; abundance: -; d_gene: -; CDR3aa: CASSVGIGYEQYF; CDR3nt: TGCGCCAGCAGTGTTGGGATAGGCTACGAGCAGTACTTC